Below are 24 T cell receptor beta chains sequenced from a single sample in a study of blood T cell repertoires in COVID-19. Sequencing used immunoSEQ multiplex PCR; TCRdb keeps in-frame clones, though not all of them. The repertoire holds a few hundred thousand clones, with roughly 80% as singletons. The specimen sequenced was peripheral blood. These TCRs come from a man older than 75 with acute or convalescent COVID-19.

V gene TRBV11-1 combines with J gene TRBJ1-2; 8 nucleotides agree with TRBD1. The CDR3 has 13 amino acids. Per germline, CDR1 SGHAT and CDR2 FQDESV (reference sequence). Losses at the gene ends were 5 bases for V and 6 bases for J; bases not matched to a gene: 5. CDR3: CASSDRGSDGYTF. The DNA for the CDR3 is TGTGCCAGCAGCGACAGGGGCTCGGATGGCTACACCTTC. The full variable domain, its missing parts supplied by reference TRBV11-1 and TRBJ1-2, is EAEVAQSPRYKITEKSQAVAFWCDPISGHATLYWYRQILGQGPELLVQFQDESVVDDSQLPKDRFSAERLKGVDSTLKIQPAELGDSAMYLCASSDRGSDGYTFGSGTRLTVV.

The CDR3 loop is CASSTQGQGANTGELFF. DNA for the CDR3: TGTGCCAGTAGTACCCAAGGACAGGGGGCGAACACCGGGGAGCTGTTTTTT. J is TRBJ2-2 and V is TRBV19, with 10 bases lining up with TRBD1. The CDR3 is 17 amino acids. V shed 4 bases and J 0 bases; nucleotides not matched to a gene: 5. Germline CDR1 LNHDA, CDR2 SQIVND (reference sequence). The full variable domain, in which reference TRBV19 and TRBJ2-2 provide the parts outside the CDR3, is DGGITQSPKYLFRKEGQNVTLSCEQNLNHDAMYWYRQDPGQGLRLIYYSQIVNDFQKGDIAEGYSVSREKKESFPLTVTSAQKNPTAFYLCASSTQGQGANTGELFFGEGSRLTVL.

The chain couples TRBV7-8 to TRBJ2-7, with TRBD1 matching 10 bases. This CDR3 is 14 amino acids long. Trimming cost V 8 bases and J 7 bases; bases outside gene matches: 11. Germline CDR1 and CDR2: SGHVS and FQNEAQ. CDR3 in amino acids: CASYQDRGRGEQYF. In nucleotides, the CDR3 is TGTGCCAGCTACCAAGACAGGGGGCGTGGAGAGCAGTACTTC.

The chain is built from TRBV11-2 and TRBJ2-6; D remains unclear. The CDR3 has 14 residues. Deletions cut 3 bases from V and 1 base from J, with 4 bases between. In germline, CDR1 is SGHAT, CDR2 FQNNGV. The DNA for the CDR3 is TGTGCCAGCAGCTTCACATCTGGGGCCAACGTCCTGACTTTC. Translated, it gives CASSFTSGANVLTF.

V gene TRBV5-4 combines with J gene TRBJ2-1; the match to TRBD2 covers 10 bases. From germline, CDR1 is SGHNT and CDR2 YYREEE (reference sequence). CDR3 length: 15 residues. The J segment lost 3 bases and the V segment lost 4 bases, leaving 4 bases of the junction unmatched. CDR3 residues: CASSTGLALYNEQFF. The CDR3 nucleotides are TGTGCCAGCAGCACGGGACTAGCGCTCTACAATGAGCAGTTCTTC.

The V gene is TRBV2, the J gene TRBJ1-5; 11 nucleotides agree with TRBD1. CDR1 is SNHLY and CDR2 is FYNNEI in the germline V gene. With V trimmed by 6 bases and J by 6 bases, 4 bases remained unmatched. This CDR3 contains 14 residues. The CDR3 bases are TGTGCCAGCAGCGGACAGGGGGCACCTCAGCCCCAGCATTTT. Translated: CASSGQGAPQPQHF. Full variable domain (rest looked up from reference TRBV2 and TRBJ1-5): EPEVTQTPSHQVTQMGQEVILRCVPISNHLYFYWYRQILGQKVEFLVSFYNNEISEKSEIFDDQFSVERPDGSNFTLKIRSTKLEDSAMYFCASSGQGAPQPQHFGDGTRLSIL.

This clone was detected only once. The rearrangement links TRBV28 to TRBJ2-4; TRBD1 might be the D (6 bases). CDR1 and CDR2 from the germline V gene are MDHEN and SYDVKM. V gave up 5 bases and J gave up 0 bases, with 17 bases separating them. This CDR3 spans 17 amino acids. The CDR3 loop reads CASSAKPGDIAKNIQYF. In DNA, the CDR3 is TGTGCCAGCAGTGCAAAACCAGGGGACATAGCCAAAAACATTCAGTACTTC.

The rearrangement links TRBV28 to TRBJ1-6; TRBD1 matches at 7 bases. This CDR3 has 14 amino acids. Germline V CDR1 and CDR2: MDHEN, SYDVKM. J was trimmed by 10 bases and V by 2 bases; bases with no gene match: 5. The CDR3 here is CASSLQGVRSPLHF. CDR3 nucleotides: TGTGCCAGCAGTTTACAGGGGGTAAGGTCACCCCTCCACTTT. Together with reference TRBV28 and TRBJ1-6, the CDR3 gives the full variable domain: DVKVTQSSRYLVKRTGEKVFLECVQDMDHENMFWYRQDPGLGLRLIYFSYDVKMKEKGDIPEGYSVSREKKERFSLILESASTNQTSMYLCASSLQGVRSPLHFGNGTRLTVT.

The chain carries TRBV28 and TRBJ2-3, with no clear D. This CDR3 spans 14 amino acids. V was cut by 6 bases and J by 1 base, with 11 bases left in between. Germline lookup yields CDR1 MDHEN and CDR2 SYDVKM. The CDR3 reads CASSRGSGTDTQYF. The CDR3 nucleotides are TGTGCCAGCAGCCGAGGCTCCGGCACAGATACGCAGTATTTT. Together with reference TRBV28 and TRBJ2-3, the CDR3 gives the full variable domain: DVKVTQSSRYLVKRTGEKVFLECVQDMDHENMFWYRQDPGLGLRLIYFSYDVKMKEKGDIPEGYSVSREKKERFSLILESASTNQTSMYLCASSRGSGTDTQYFGPGTRLTVL.

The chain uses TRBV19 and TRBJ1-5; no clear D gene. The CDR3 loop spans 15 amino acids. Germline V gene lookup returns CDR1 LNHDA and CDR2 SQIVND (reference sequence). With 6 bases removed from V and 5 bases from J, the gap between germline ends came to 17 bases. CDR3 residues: CASRADFGTHQPQHF. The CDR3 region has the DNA TGTGCCAGTAGGGCCGACTTCGGAACCCATCAGCCCCAGCATTTT.

In DNA form, the CDR3 reads TGCGCCAGCAAGACTAGCGGGTGGTTCTCGCGCACAGATACGCAGTATTTT. As protein: CASKTSGWFSRTDTQYF. This rearrangement joins TRBV5-1 to TRBJ2-3; TRBD2 aligns across 10 bases. In germline, CDR1 is SGHRS, CDR2 YFSETQ. V shed 6 bases and J 1 base; nucleotides not matched to a gene: 11. This CDR3 has 17 residues. Full variable domain (missing parts from reference TRBV5-1 and TRBJ2-3): KAGVTQTPRYLIKTRGQQVTLSCSPISGHRSVSWYQQTPGQGLQFLFEYFSETQRNKGNFPGRFSGRQFSNSRSEMNVSTLELGDSALYLCASKTSGWFSRTDTQYFGPGTRLTVL.

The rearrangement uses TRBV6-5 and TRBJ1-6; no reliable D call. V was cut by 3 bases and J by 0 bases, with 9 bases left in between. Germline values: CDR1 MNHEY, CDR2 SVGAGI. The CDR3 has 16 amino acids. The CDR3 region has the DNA TGTGCCAGCAGTTATACCCCGAGCTCCTATAATTCACCCCTCCACTTT. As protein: CASSYTPSSYNSPLHF.

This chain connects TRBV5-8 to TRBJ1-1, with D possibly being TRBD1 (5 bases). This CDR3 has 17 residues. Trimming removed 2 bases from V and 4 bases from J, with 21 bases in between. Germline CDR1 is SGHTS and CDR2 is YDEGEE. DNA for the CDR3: TGTGCCAGCAGCTTCGTCAAGATTTGGGGCTCCGGCACTGAAGCTTTCTTT. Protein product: CASSFVKIWGSGTEAFF.

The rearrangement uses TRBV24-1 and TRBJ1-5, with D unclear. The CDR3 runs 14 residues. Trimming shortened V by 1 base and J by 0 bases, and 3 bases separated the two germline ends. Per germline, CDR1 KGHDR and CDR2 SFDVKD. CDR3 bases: TGTGCCACCAGTGATTTATATAGCAATCAGCCCCAGCATTTT. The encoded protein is CATSDLYSNQPQHF.

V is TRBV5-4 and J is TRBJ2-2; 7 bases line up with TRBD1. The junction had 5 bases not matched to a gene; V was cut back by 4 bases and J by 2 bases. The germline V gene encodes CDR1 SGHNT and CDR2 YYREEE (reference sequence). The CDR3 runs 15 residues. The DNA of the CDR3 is TGTGCCAGCAGCGGGGACAGTTTCAACACCGGGGAGCTGTTTTTT. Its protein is CASSGDSFNTGELFF.

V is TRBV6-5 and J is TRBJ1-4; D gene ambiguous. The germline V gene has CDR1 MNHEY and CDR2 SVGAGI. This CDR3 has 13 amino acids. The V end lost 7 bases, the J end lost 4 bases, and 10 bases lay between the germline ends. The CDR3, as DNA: TGTGCCAGCAACGTAGTCCTTAATGAAAAACTGTTTTTT. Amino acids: CASNVVLNEKLFF.

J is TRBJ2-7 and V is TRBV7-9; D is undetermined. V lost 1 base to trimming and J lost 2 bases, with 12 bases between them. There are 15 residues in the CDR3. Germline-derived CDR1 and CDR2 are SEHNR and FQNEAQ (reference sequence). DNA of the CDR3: TGTGCCAGCAGCTTAGGCGCTGTTTTAACCTACGAGCAGTACTTC. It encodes CASSLGAVLTYEQYF.

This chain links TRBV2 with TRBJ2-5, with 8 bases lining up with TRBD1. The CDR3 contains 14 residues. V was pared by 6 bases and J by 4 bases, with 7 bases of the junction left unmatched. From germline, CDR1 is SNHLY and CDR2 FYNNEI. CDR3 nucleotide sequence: TGTGCCAGCAGCGGACAGGGCTCGAGAGAGACCCAGTACTTC. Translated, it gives CASSGQGSRETQYF.

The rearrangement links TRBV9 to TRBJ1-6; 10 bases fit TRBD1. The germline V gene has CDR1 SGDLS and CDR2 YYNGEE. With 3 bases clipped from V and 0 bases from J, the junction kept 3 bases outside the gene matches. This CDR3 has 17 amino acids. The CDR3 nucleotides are TGTGCCAGCAGCGGCCGGACAGGGGGCTCCTATAATTCACCCCTCCACTTT. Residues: CASSGRTGGSYNSPLHF.

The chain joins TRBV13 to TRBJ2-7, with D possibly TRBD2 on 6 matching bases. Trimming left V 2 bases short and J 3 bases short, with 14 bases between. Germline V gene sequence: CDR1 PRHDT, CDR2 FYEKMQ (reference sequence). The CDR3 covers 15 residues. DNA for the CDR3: TGTGCCAGCAGCTTAAGAAGGGTGGGGGGCTACGAGCAGTACTTC. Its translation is CASSLRRVGGYEQYF.

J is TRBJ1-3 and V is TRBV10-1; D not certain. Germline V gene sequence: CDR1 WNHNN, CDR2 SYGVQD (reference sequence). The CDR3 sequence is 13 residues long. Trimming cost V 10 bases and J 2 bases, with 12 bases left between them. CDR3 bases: TGCGCCACCTCTCCCCAGGCTGGAAACACCATATATTTT. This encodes CATSPQAGNTIYF.

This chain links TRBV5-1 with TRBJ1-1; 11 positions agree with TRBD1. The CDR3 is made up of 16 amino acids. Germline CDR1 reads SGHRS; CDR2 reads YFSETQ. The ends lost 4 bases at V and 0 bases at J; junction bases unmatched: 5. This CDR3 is CASSLGQGALNTEAFF. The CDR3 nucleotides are TGCGCCAGCAGCCTCGGACAGGGGGCTCTGAACACTGAAGCTTTCTTT.

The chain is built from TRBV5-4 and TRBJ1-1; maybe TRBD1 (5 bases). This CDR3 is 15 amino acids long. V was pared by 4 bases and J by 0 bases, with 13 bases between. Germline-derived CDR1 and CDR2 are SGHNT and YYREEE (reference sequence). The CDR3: CASSAGRFMNTEAFF. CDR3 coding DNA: TGTGCCAGCAGCGCGGGACGGTTCATGAACACTGAAGCTTTCTTT.

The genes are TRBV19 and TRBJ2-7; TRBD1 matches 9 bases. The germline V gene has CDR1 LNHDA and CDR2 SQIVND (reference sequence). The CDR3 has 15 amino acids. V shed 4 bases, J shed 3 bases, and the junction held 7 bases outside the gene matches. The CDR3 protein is CASSTTGGIVYEQYF. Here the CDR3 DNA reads TGTGCCAGTAGTACCACAGGGGGCATAGTCTACGAGCAGTACTTC.